This T cell receptor (beta chain) was obtained from a study of T-cell memory formation after mild COVID-19. Across the study: Largely, the TCR clusters proved donor specific.

The 5'RACE method, run with constant-segment primers, produced TCR alpha and TCR beta cDNA libraries (carrying sample barcodes and UMIs). TCRdb fed the 5' RACE reads into MiXCR, producing one record per CDR3 protein. In the table there are some 130,000 distinct CDR3 sequences, roughly 15% of which are singletons. Trimming took off 7 bases at V and 6 bases at J, with 14 bases between the two ends. The CDR3 contains 13 residues. Germline values: CDR1 MNHEY, CDR2 SVGEGT. The sample holds a few counts of this clonotype. Sequenced: PBMCs or a T cell subset sorted from them (not recorded which). The source is an adult woman who had mild COVID-19 (a few samples of this study predate the infection). Cell type and time point are not known. The rearrangement joins TRBV6-2 or TRBV6-3 to TRBJ2-3; D gene unclear. This chain's CDR3 is CASISPELDTQYF. The CDR3 DNA is TGTGCCAGCATTTCCCCAGAGCTGGATACGCAGTATTTT.